This T cell receptor beta chain was recorded in a study of neoadjuvant anti-PD-1 for oral cavity cancer. As to this clone: Its antigen is still unknown.

Germline CDR1 and CDR2: MNHEY and SMNVEV (reference sequence). CDR3 length equals 15 residues. V trimming: 5 bases; J trimming: 5 bases; junction bases outside the gene matches: 9. Sequencing used immunoSEQ multiplex PCR; TCRdb keeps in-frame clones, though not all of them. This sample yields 17,000 or so clones, of which around three quarters are seen a single time; approximately 2.7% belongs to the top ten. These newly diagnosed stage II-IVA oral cavity squamous cell carcinoma patients had no prior systemic or radiation treatment. Points from the study as a whole: After neoadjuvant nivolumab, PBMC T cell clonality was significantly higher in non-responders than responders.

This TCR was sampled from a person between 35 and 79 years old with oral cavity squamous cell carcinoma. Specimen: PBMCs, collected before nivolumab (anti-PD-1) treatment. The chain recombines TRBV27 with TRBJ2-5; 9 nucleotides line up with TRBD1. This chain's CDR3 is CASSTFTGGAETQYF. DNA of the CDR3: TGTGCCAGCAGTACTTTCACAGGGGGCGCGGAGACCCAGTACTTC.